This entry describes one T cell receptor (beta chain). The data originate from a study of blood T cell repertoires in COVID-19. The length of the CDR3 is 14 residues. Trimming left V 3 bases short and J 0 bases short, with 10 bases between. CDR1 is SGHRS, CDR2 YFSETQ, per germline. TCRdb keeps only in-frame clones here, not all; method: immunoSEQ multiplex PCR. The sample contains fewer than 60,000 clones, around 80% of which appear only once. The specimen sequenced was peripheral blood. V and J are TRBV5-1 and TRBJ2-7, with D unclear. The receptor was isolated from a young man with COVID-19, enrolled during active disease. The CDR3 nucleotides read TGCGCCAGCAGCTCGCTAGAATACTCCTACGAGCAGTACTTC. This sequence encodes CASSSLEYSYEQYF.